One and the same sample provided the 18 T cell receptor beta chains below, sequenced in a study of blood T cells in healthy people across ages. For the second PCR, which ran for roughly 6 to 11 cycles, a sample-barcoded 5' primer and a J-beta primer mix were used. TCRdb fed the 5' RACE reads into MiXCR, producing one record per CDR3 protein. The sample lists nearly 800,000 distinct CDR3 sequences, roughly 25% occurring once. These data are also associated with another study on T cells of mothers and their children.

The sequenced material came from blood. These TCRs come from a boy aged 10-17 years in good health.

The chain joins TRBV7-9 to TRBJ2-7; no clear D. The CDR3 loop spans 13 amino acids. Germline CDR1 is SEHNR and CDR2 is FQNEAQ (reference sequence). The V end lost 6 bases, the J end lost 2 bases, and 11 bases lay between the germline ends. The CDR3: CASSSDPAYEQYF. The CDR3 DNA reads TGTGCCAGCAGTTCGGACCCTGCCTACGAGCAGTACTTC.

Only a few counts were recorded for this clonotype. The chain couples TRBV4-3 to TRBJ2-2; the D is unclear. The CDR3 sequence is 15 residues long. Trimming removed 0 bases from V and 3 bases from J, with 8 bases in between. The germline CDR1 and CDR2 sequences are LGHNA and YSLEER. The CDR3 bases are TGCGCCAGCAGCCAAGATCGAGTGGACACCGGGGAGCTGTTTTTT. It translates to CASSQDRVDTGELFF.

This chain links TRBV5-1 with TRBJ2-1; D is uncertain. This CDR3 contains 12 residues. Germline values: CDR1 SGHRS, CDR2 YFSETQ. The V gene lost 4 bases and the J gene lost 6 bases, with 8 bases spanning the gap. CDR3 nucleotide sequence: TGCGCCAGCAGCCTAACAACCAATGAGCAGTTCTTC. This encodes CASSLTTNEQFF.

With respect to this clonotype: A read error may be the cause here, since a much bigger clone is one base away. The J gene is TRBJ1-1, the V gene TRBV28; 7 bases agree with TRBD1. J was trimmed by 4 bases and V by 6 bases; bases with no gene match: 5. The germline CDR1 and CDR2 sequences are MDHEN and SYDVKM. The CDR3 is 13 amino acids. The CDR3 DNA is TGTGCCAGCAGACCTACAGGGGCCACTGAAGCTTTCTTT. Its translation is CASRPTGATEAFF.

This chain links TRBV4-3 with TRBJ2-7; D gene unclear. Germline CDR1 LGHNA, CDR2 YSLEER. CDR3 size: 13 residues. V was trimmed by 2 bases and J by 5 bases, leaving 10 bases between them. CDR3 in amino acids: CASSQNQKNEQYF. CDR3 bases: TGCGCCAGCAGCCAAAATCAGAAAAACGAGCAGTACTTC.

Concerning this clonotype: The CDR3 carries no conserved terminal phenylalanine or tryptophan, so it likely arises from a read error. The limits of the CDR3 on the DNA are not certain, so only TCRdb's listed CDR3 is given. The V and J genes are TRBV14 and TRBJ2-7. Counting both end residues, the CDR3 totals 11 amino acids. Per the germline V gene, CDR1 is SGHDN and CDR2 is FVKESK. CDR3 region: CASSQGHEQCL.

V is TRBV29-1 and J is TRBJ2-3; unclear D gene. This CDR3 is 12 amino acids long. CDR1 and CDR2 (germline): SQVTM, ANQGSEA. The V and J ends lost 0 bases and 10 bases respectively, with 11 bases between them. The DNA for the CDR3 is TGCAGCGTTGAAGATCTGGAGCGTGCGCAGTATTTT. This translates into CSVEDLERAQYF.

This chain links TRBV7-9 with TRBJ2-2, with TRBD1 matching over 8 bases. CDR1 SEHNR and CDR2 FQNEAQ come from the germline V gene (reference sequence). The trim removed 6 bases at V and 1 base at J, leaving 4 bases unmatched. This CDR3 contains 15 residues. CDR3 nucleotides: TGTGCCAGCAGAAGGGACAGGAGGAACACCGGGGAGCTGTTTTTT. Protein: CASRRDRRNTGELFF.

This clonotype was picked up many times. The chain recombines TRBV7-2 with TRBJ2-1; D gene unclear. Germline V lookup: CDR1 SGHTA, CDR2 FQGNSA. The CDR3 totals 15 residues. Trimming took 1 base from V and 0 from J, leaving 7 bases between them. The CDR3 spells CASSLGSYSYNEQFF. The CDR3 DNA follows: TGTGCCAGCAGCTTAGGTTCCTACTCCTACAATGAGCAGTTCTTC.

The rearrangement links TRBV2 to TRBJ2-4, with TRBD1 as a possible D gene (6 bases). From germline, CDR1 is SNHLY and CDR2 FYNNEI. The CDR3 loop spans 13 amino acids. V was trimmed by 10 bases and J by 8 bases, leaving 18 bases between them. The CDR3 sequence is CATHGRGQDIQYF. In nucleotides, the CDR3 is TGTGCCACCCATGGCAGGGGACAAGACATTCAGTACTTC. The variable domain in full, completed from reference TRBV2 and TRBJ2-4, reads EPEVTQTPSHQVTQMGQEVILRCVPISNHLYFYWYRQILGQKVEFLVSFYNNEISEKSEIFDDQFSVERPDGSNFTLKIRSTKLEDSAMYFCATHGRGQDIQYFGAGTRLSVL.

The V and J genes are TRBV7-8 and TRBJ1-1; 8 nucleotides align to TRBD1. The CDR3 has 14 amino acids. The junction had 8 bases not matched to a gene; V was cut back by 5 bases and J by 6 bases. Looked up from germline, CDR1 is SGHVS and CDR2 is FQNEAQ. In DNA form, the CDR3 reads TGTGCCAGCAGCGCAAGCCCAGGGGGCTCTGAAGCTTTCTTT. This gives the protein CASSASPGGSEAFF.

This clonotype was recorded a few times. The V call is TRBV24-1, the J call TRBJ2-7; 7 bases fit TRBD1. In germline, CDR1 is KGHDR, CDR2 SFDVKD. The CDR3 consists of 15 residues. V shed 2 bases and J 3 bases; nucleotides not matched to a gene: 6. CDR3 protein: CATSDSRGTNYEQYF. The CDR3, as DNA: TGTGCCACCAGTGATTCCAGGGGGACCAACTACGAGCAGTACTTC.

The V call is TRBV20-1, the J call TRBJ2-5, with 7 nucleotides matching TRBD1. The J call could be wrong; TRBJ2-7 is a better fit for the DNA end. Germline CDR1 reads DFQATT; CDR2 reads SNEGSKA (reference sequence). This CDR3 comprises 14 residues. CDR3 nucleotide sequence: TGCAGTGCTAGTGACAGGGATAGCTCCTACGAGCAGTACTTC. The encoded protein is CSASDRDSSYEQYF.

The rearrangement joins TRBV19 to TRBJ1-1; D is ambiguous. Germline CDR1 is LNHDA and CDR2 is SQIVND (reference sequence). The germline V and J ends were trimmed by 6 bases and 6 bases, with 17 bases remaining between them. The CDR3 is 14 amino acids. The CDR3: CASRREGVRSEAFF. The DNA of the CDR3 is TGTGCCAGTAGGAGAGAGGGTGTTCGATCTGAAGCTTTCTTT.

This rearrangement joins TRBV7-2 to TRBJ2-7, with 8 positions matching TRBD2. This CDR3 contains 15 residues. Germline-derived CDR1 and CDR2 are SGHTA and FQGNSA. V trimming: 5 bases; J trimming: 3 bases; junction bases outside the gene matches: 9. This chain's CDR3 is CASSQIGLAGYEQYF. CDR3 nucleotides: TGTGCCAGCAGCCAAATAGGACTAGCCGGCTACGAGCAGTACTTC.

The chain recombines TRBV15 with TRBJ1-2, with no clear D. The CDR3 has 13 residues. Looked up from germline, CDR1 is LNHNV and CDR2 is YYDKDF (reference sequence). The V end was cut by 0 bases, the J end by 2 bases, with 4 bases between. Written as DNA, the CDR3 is TGTGCCACCAGCAGAGATCAAAACTATGGCTACACCTTC. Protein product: CATSRDQNYGYTF.

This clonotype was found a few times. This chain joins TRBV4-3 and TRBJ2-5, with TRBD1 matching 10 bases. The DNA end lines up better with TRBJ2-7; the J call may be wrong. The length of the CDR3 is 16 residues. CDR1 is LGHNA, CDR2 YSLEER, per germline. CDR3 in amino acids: CASSQSGTGAYYEQYF. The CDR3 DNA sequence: TGCGCCAGCAGCCAATCCGGGACAGGGGCATACTACGAGCAGTACTTC.

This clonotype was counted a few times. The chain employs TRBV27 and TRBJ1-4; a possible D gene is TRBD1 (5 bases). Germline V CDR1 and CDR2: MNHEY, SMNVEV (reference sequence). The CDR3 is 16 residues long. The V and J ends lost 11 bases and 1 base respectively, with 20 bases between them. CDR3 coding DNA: TGTGCCTCCAGGGCCACACTTAGGGTAACTAATGAAAAACTGTTTTTT. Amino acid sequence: CASRATLRVTNEKLFF.